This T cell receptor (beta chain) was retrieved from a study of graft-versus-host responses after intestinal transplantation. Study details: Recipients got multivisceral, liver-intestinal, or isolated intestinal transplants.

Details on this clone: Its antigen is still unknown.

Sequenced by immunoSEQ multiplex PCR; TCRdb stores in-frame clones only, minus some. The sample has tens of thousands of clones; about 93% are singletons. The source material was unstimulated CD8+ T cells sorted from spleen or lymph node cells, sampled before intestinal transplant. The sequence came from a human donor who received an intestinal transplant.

The CDR3 sequence is CASSPRQGAYEQYF. The DNA of the CDR3 is TGTGCCAGCAGTCCCCGACAGGGCGCCTACGAGCAGTACTTC. The chain is built from TRBV27 and TRBJ2-7; 7 nucleotides agree with TRBD1. Germline trimming cut 5 bases from V and 2 bases from J; bases unmatched to any gene: 6. Germline lookup yields CDR1 MNHEY and CDR2 SMNVEV (reference sequence). The CDR3 totals 14 residues.